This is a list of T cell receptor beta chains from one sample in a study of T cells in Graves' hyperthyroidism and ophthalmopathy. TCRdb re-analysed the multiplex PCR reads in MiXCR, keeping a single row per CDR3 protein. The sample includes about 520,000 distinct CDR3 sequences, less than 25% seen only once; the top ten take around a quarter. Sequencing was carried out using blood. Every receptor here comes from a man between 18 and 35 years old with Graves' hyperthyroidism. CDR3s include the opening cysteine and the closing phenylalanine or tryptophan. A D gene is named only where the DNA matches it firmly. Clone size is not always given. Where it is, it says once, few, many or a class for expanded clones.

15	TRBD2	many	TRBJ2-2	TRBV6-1	CASTRAGGRHGELFF	TGTGCCAGCACCAGAGCGGGGGGCCGACACGGGGAGCTGTTTTTT
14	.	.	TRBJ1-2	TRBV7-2	CASSLEADGYGYTF	TGTGCCAGCAGCTTAGAGGCGGATGGCTATGGCTACACCTTC
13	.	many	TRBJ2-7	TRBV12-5	CASGLGSAYEQYF	TGTGCTAGTGGTTTGGGGAGCGCCTACGAGCAGTACTTC
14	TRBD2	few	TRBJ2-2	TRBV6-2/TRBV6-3	CASIPGTRTGELFF	TGTGCCAGCATTCCCGGGACTAGAACCGGGGAGCTGTTTTTT
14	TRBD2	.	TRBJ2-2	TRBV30	CAWSVPGGTGELFF	TGTGCCTGGAGTGTACCGGGGGGGACCGGGGAGCTGTTTTTT
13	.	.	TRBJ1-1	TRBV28	CASSGPIGTEAFF	TGTGCCAGCAGTGGACCGATCGGCACTGAAGCTTTCTTT
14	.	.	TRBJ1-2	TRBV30	CAWRSKGANYGYTF	TGTGCCTGGAGATCTAAGGGGGCTAACTATGGCTACACCTTC
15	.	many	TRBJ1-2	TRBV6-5	CASSYSTGPMDGYTF	TGTGCCAGCAGTTACTCGACTGGACCGATGGATGGCTACACCTTC
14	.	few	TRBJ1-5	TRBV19	CASSIHRANQPQHF	TGTGCCAGTAGTATACACAGAGCCAATCAGCCCCAGCATTTT
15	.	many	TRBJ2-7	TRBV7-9	CASSLKALGPYEQYF	TGTGCCAGCAGCTTAAAGGCCCTAGGGCCCTACGAGCAGTACTTC
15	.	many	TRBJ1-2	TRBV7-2	CASSLHPGGSYGYTF	TGTGCCAGCAGCCTCCACCCGGGGGGTAGCTATGGCTACACCTTC
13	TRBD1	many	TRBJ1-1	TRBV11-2	CASSQDRETEAFF	TGTGCCAGCAGTCAGGACAGGGAGACTGAAGCTTTCTTT
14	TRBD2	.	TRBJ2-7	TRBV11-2	CASSFSPGGYEQYF	TGTGCCAGCAGCTTTTCGCCGGGAGGCTACGAGCAGTACTTC
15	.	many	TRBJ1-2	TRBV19	CASSPDLYLNYGYTF	TGTGCCAGTAGTCCGGACTTATACCTTAACTATGGCTACACCTTC
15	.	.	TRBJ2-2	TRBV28	CASSLRGARAGELFF	TGTGCCAGCAGTTTACGGGGTGCGAGGGCCGGGGAGCTGTTTTTT
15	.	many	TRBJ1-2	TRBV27	CASSLSWGANYGYTF	TGTGCCAGCAGTTTATCGTGGGGGGCTAACTATGGCTACACCTTC
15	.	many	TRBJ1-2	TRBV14	CASSQEFTTYYGYTF	TGTGCCAGCAGCCAAGAATTTACGACATACTATGGCTACACCTTC
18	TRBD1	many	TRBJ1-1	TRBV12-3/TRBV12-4	CASSFWPRDRGQNTEAFF	TGTGCCAGCAGTTTTTGGCCCCGGGACAGGGGGCAGAACACTGAAGCTTTCTTT
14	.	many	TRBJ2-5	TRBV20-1	CSARSRRDQETQYF	TGCAGTGCTAGATCCCGACGCGATCAAGAGACCCAGTACTTC
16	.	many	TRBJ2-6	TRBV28	CASSFVGISGANVLTF	TGTGCCAGCAGTTTCGTGGGTATCTCTGGGGCCAACGTCCTGACTTTC
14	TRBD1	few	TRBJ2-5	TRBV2	CASTPTGSKETQYF	TGTGCCAGCACTCCGACAGGGAGCAAAGAGACCCAGTACTTC
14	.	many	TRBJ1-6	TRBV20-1	CSARVQGNNSPLHF	TGCAGTGCTAGAGTACAGGGTAATAATTCACCCCTCCACTTT
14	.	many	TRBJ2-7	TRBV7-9	CASSSPWELYEQYF	TGTGCCAGCAGCTCCCCCTGGGAGCTCTACGAGCAGTACTTC
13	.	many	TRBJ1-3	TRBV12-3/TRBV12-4	CASPTDSGNTIYF	TGTGCCAGCCCGACAGACTCTGGAAACACCATATATTTT
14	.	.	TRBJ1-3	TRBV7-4	CASSCEGSRNTIYF	TGTGCCAGCAGCTGTGAAGGGTCGAGAAACACCATATATTTT
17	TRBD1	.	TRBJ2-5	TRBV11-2	CASTPLEGTGGAETQYF	TGTGCCAGCACCCCATTAGAGGGGACAGGGGGGGCGGAGACCCAGTACTTC
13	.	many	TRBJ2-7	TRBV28	CASSPPGAYEQYF	TGTGCCAGCAGTCCCCCCGGGGCCTACGAGCAGTACTTC
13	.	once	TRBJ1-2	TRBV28	CASSPPTGRGYTF	TGTGCCAGCAGTCCGCCCACAGGGCGGGGCTACACCTTC
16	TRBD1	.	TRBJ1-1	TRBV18	CASSPRPQGQGTEAFF	TGTGCCAGCTCACCACGACCACAGGGGCAGGGTACTGAAGCTTTCTTT
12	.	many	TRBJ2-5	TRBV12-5	CASGTAPETQYF	TGTGCTAGTGGTACGGCTCCGGAGACCCAGTACTTC
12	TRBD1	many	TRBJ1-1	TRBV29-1	CSGQGTNTEAFF	TGCAGCGGACAGGGTACGAACACTGAAGCTTTCTTT
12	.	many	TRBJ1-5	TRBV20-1	CSASRRDQPQHF	TGCAGTGCTAGTCGAAGAGATCAGCCCCAGCATTTT
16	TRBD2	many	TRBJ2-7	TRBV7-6	CASSLGVRGGQYEQYF	TGTGCCAGCAGCTTAGGGGTCCGGGGGGGCCAATACGAGCAGTACTTC
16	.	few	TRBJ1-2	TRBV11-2	CASSLDPGGESYGYTF	TGTGCCAGCAGCTTAGATCCCGGCGGCGAGTCCTATGGCTACACCTTC
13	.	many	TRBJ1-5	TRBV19	CASSIGEVQPQHF	TGTGCCAGTAGTATAGGGGAAGTTCAGCCCCAGCATTTT
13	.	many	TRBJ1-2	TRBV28	CASSSGYNYGYTF	TGTGCCAGCAGTTCAGGATATAACTATGGCTACACCTTC
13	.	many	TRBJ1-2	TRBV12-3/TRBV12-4	CASSADSGYGYTF	TGTGCCAGCAGTGCCGACAGCGGGTATGGCTACACCTTC
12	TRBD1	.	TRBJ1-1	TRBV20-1	CSLYRGRTEAFF	TGCAGTCTCTACAGGGGGAGGACTGAAGCTTTCTTT
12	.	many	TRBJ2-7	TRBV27	CASSFQGHEQYF	TGTGCCAGCAGTTTTCAGGGCCACGAGCAGTACTTC
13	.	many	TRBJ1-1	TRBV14	CASSQVRETEAFF	TGTGCCAGCAGCCAAGTCCGGGAGACCGAAGCTTTCTTT
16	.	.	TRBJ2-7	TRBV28	CASSSLRAQSYHEQYF	TGTGCCAGCAGTTCTTTAAGGGCCCAGTCATACCACGAGCAGTACTTC
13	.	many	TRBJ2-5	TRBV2	CATKDREGETQYF	TGTGCCACGAAGGACAGGGAGGGAGAGACCCAGTACTTC
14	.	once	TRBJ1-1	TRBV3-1	CASSQEYAGAEAFF	TGTGCCAGCAGCCAAGAGTATGCTGGAGCGGAAGCTTTCTTT
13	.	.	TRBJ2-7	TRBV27	CASSQASQWEQYF	TGTGCCAGCAGCCAGGCTAGTCAGTGGGAGCAGTACTTC
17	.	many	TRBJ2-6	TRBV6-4	CASSLGRISSGANVLTF	TGTGCCAGCAGTCTCGGACGAATTAGCTCTGGGGCCAACGTCCTGACTTTC
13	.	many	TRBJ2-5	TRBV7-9	CASSSAVRETQYF	TGTGCCAGCAGCTCCGCCGTTCGAGAGACCCAGTACTTC
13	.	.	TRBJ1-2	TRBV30	CAWSRDSNYGYTF	TGTGCCTGGAGTCGGGATTCAAACTATGGCTACACCTTC
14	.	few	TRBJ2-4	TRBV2	CASSEGTVKNIQYF	TGTGCCAGCAGTGAGGGGACGGTCAAAAACATTCAGTACTTC
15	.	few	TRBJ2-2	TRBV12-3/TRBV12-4	CASITTSANTGELFF	TGTGCCAGCATCACGACTAGTGCGAACACCGGGGAGCTGTTTTTT
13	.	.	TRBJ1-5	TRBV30	CAWSVTSNQPQHF	TGTGCCTGGAGTGTAACTAGCAATCAGCCCCAGCATTTT
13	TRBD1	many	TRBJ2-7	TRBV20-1	CSAPRDRGHEQYF	TGCAGTGCTCCCCGGGACAGGGGACACGAGCAGTACTTC
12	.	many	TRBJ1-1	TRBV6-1	CASSPSLVEAFF	TGTGCCAGCAGCCCCTCCCTCGTTGAAGCTTTCTTT
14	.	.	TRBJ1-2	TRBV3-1	CASSQVGVVEGYTF	TGTGCCAGCAGCCAAGTAGGTGTCGTAGAAGGCTACACCTTC